The clone carrying this TCR beta chain has a count of ten or more. This entry comes from a study of blood T cell repertoires in COVID-19. CDR3 length equals 15 residues. Germline CDR1 reads MNHEY; CDR2 reads SVGAGI. V lost 7 bases to trimming and J lost 10 bases, with 20 bases between them. In the original analysis: Scientists estimated how many nucleated cells there were by amplifying reference gene primers. TCRdb's copy holds only in-frame clones and misses some; the assay was immunoSEQ multiplex PCR. That table furnishes V, J and clone size, whereas the DNA furnished D and trimming. The sample lists hundreds of thousands of clones; roughly 80% were seen once. Individuals drawn from about two dozen US areas were about 18 to 89 years old. Exposed participants encountered a COVID-19 case during the 2 weeks preceding study entry.

The receptor's source is a man aged 40-55 years who had been exposed to COVID-19. This chain connects TRBV6-5 to TRBJ1-6, with D perhaps matching TRBD1 (6 bases). Sequences were obtained from PBMCs or T cells enriched from blood (not recorded which). DNA for the CDR3: TGTGCCAGCATTTTTTTCGCAGGGGCTGCCTCACCCCTCCACTTT. This encodes CASIFFAGAASPLHF.